One sample yielded the 3 T cell receptor beta chains listed below, sequenced in a study of T cell responses to AZD1222 COVID-19 vaccine. Profiled with immunoSEQ multiplex PCR; TCRdb holds only in-frame clones, not every one. The top ten clones hold 7.9% of a sample with more than 85,000 clones, 70% to 90% of them seen once. The sequenced sample was peripheral blood, obtained on day 0 of AZD1222 vaccination. All receptors derive from an adult in good health.

J is TRBJ1-1 and V is TRBV5-1, with TRBD1 matching 9 bases. Germline loops: CDR1 SGHRS, CDR2 YFSETQ. With V trimmed by 4 bases and J by 4 bases, 8 bases remained unmatched. CDR3 size: 15 residues. The CDR3 region is CASSGGQGMGTEAFF. CDR3 nucleotides: TGCGCCAGCAGCGGGGGACAGGGAATGGGCACTGAAGCTTTCTTT.

The genes are TRBV6-5 and TRBJ2-6; no clear D gene. Germline CDR1 and CDR2: MNHEY and SVGAGI. This CDR3 comprises 13 residues. CDR3 protein: CGTLDSGANVLTF. CDR3 DNA: TGTGGGACCCTAGACTCTGGGGCCAACGTCCTGACTTTC.

This rearrangement joins TRBV6-1 to TRBJ1-2; D is undetermined. The V gene lost 1 base and the J gene lost 2 bases, with 11 bases spanning the gap. The CDR3 sequence is 15 residues long. Germline CDR1 MNHNS, CDR2 SASEGT. DNA of the CDR3: TGTGCCAGCAGTGAAGGAGCGTCGAGGAACTATGGCTACACCTTC. As protein: CASSEGASRNYGYTF.